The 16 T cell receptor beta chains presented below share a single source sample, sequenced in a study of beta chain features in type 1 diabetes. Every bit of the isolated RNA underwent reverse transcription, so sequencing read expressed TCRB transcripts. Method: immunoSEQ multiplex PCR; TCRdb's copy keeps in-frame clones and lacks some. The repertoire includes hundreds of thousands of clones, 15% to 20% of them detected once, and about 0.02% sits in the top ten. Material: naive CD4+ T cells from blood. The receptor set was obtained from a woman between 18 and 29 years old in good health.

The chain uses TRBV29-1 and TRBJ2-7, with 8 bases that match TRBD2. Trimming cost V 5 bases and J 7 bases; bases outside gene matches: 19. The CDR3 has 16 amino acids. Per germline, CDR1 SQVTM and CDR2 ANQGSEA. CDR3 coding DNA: TGCAGCGTTAAAGGGGGGCCGAGGACTAGCTTTGTAGAGCAGTACTTC. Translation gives CSVKGGPRTSFVEQYF.

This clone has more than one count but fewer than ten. CDR3: CASSLDRVQETQYF. Here the CDR3 DNA reads TGTGCCAGCAGCCTCGACAGGGTCCAAGAGACCCAGTACTTC. The gene calls are TRBV7-8 and TRBJ2-5; 7 nucleotides agree with TRBD1. Trimming took 5 bases from V and 1 from J; bases not matched to a gene: 4. This CDR3 region has 14 residues. Germline values: CDR1 SGHVS, CDR2 FQNEAQ.

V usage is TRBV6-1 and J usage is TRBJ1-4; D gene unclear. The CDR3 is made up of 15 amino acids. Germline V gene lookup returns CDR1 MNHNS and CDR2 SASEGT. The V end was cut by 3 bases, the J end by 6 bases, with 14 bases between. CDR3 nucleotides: TGTGCCAGCAGTGAGAAGCGGGGTCGCCATGAAAAACTGTTTTTT. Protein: CASSEKRGRHEKLFF.

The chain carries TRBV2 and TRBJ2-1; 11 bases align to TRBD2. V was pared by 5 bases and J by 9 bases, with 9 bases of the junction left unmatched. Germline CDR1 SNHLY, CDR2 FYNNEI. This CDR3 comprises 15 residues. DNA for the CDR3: TGTGCCAGCAGTCCTCTTAGCGGGAGGGCCATTGAGCAGTTCTTC. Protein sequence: CASSPLSGRAIEQFF.

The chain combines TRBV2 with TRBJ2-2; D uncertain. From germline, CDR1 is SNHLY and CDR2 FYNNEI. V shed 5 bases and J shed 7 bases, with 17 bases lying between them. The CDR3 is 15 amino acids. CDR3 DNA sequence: TGTGCCAGCAGTCTTCTACCGGGCTTCGTCGGGGAGCTGTTTTTT. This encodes CASSLLPGFVGELFF.

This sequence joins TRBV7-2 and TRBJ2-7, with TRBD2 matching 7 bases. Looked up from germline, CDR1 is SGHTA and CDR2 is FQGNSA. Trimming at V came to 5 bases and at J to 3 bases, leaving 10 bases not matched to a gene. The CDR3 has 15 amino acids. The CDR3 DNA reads TGTGCCAGCAGCCCTAGAGGCGGGAGCCGCTACGAGCAGTACTTC. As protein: CASSPRGGSRYEQYF.

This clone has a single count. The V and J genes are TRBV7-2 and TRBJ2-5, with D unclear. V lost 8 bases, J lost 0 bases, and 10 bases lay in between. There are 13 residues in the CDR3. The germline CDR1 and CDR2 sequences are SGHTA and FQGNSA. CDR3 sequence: CASARSHQETQYF. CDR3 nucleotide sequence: TGTGCCAGCGCGCGGAGTCACCAAGAGACCCAGTACTTC. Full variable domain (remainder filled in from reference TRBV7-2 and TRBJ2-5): GAGVSQSPSNKVTEKGKDVELRCDPISGHTALYWYRQSLGQGLEFLIYFQGNSAPDKSGLPSDRFSAERTGGSVSTLTIQRTQQEDSAVYLCASARSHQETQYFGPGTRLLVL.

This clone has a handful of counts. CDR3 protein: CASMGLAGVGEQFF. For the CDR3, the DNA is TGTGCCAGCATGGGACTAGCGGGAGTTGGTGAGCAGTTCTTC. The J gene is TRBJ2-1, the V gene TRBV6-1, with 14 bases matching TRBD2. The V gene end was trimmed by 7 bases and the J gene end by 9 bases; junction bases not matched to a gene: 5. The CDR3 consists of 14 residues. Per germline, CDR1 MNHNS and CDR2 SASEGT.

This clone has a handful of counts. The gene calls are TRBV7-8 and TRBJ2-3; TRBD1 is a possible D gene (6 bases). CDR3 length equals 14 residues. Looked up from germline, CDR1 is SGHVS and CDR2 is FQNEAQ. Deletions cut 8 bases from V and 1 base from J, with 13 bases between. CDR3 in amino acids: CASAVQGGTDTQYF. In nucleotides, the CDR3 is TGTGCCAGCGCAGTACAGGGTGGCACAGATACGCAGTATTTT.

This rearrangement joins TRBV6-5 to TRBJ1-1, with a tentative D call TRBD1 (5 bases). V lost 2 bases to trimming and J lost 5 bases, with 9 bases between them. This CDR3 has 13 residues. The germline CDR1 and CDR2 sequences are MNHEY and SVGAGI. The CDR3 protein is CASSYMGGTEAFF. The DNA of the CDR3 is TGTGCCAGCAGTTACATGGGGGGAACTGAAGCTTTCTTT.

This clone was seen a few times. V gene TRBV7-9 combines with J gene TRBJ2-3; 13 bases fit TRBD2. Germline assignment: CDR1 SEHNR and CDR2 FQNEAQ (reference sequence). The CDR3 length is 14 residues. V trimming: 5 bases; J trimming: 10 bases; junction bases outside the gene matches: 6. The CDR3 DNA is TGTGCCAGCAGCCTACTAGCGGGAGGGCCTGCGCAGTATTTT. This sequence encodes CASSLLAGGPAQYF. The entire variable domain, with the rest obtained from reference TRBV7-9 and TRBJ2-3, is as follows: DTGVSQNPRHKITKRGQNVTFRCDPISEHNRLYWYRQTLGQGPEFLTYFQNEAQLEKSRLLSDRFSAERPKGSFSTLEIQRTEQGDSAMYLCASSLLAGGPAQYFGPGTRLTVL.

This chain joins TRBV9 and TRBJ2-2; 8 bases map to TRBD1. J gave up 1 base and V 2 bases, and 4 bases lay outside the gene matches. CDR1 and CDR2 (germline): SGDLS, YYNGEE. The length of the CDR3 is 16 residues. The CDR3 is CASSVGGTGNTGELFF. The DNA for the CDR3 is TGTGCCAGCAGCGTGGGCGGGACAGGGAACACCGGGGAGCTGTTTTTT.

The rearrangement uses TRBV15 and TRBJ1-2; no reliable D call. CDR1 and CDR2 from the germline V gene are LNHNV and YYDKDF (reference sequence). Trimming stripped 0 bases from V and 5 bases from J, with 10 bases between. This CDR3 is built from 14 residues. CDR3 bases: TGTGCCACCAGCAGAGATCCGCAATCGTATGGCTACACCTTC. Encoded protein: CATSRDPQSYGYTF.

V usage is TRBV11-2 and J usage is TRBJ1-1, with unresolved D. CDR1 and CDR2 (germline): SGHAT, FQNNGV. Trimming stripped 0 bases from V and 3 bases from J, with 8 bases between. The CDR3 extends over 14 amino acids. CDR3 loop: CASSLELGYTEAFF. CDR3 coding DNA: TGTGCCAGCAGCTTAGAACTCGGGTACACTGAAGCTTTCTTT.

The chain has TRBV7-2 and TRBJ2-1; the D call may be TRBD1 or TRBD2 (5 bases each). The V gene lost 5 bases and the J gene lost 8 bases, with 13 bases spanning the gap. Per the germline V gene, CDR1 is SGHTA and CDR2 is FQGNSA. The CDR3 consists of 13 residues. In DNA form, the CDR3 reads TGTGCCAGCAGCCCCCAGGGAGTCGATGAGCAGTTCTTC. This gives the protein CASSPQGVDEQFF. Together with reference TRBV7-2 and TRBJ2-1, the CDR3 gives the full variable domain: GAGVSQSPSNKVTEKGKDVELRCDPISGHTALYWYRQSLGQGLEFLIYFQGNSAPDKSGLPSDRFSAERTGGSVSTLTIQRTQQEDSAVYLCASSPQGVDEQFFGPGTRLTVL.

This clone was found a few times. CDR3 sequence (DNA): TGTGCCAGCAGCCCAGGACTAGCGGCCCTCTCTGGGGCCAACGTCCTGACTTTC. Translated, it gives CASSPGLAALSGANVLTF. The chain uses TRBV7-2 and TRBJ2-6, with TRBD2 matching 10 bases. The V segment lost 5 bases and the J segment 0 bases; nucleotides outside the gene matches: 7. The CDR3 sequence is 18 residues long. Germline V lookup: CDR1 SGHTA, CDR2 FQGNSA.